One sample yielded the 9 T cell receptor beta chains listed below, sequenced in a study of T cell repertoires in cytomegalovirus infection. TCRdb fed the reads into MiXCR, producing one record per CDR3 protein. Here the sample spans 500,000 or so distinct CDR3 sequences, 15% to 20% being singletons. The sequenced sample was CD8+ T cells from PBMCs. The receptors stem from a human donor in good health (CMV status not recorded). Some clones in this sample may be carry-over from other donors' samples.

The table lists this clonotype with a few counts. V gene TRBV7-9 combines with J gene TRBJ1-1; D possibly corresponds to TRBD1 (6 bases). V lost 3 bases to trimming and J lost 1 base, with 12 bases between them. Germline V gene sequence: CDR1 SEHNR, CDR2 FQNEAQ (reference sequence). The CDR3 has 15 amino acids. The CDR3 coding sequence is TGTGCCAGCAGCTTCCCGACAGGAAAGAACACTGAAGCTTTCTTT. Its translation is CASSFPTGKNTEAFF.

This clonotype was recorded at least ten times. CDR3 sequence: CASSEPIGIPDGTEAFF. The CDR3 region has the DNA TGTGCCAGCAGTGAACCAATCGGGATCCCGGATGGCACTGAAGCTTTCTTT. The chain combines TRBV2 with TRBJ1-1; D ambiguous. V dropped 2 bases and J dropped 4 bases, with 20 bases sitting between them. Germline V lookup: CDR1 SNHLY, CDR2 FYNNEI. CDR3 length equals 17 residues.

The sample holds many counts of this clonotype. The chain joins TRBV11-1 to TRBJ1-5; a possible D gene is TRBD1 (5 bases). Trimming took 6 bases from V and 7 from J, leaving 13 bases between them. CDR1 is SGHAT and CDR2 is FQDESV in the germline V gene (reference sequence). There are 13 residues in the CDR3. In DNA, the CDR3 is TGTGCCAGCAGTCCCTCGCGGGGGCAGCCCCAGCATTTT. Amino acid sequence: CASSPSRGQPQHF.

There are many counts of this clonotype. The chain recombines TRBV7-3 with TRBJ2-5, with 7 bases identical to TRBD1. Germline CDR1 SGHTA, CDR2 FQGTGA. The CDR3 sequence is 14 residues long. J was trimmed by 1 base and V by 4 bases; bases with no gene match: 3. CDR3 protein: CASSSTGTQETQYF. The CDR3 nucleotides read TGTGCCAGCAGCTCGACAGGGACCCAAGAGACCCAGTACTTC. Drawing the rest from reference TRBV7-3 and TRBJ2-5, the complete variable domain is GAGVSQTPSNKVTEKGKYVELRCDPISGHTALYWYRQSLGQGPEFLIYFQGTGAADDSGLPNDRFFAVRPEGSVSTLKIQRTERGDSAVYLCASSSTGTQETQYFGPGTRLLVL.

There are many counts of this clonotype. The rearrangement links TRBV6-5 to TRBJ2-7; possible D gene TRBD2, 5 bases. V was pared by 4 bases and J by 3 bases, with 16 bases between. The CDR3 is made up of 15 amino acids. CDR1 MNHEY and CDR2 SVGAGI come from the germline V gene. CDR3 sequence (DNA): TGTGCCAGCAGTTCCCACCAGAGAGGGATCTACGAGCAGTACTTC. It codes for CASSSHQRGIYEQYF.

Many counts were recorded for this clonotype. The CDR3: CASSLEIRGGRETQYF. DNA of the CDR3: TGTGCCAGCAGCTTAGAGATACGGGGGGGTCGGGAGACCCAGTACTTC. The J gene is TRBJ2-5, the V gene TRBV7-6; 8 bases match TRBD2. With 1 base clipped from V and 5 bases from J, the junction kept 9 bases outside the gene matches. The CDR3 extends over 16 amino acids. The germline V gene has CDR1 SGHVS and CDR2 FNYEAQ.

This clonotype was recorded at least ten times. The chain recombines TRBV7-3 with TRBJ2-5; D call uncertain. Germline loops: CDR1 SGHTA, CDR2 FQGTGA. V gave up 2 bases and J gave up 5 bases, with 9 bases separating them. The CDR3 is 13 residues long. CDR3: CASSLGSGETQYF. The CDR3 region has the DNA TGTGCCAGCAGCTTAGGGTCCGGGGAGACCCAGTACTTC.

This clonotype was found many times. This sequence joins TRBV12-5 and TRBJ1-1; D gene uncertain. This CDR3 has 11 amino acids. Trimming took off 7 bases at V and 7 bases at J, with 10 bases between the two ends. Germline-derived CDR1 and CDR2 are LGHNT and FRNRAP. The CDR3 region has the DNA TGTGCTAGTGAGGAACGGATTGAAGCTTTCTTT. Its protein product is CASEERIEAFF. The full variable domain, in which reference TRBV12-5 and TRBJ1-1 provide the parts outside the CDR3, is DARVTQTPRHKVTEMGQEVTMRCQPILGHNTVFWYRQTMMQGLELLAYFRNRAPLDDSGMPKDRFSAEMPDATLATLKIQPSEPRDSAVYFCASEERIEAFFGQGTRLTVV.

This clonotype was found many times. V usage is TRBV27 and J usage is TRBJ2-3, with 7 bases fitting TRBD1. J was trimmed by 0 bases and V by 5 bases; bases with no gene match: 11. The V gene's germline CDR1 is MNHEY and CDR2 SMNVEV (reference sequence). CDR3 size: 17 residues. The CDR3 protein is CASSPFSTGVSTDTQYF. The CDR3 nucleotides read TGTGCCAGCAGTCCGTTTTCCACAGGGGTTAGCACAGATACGCAGTATTTT.